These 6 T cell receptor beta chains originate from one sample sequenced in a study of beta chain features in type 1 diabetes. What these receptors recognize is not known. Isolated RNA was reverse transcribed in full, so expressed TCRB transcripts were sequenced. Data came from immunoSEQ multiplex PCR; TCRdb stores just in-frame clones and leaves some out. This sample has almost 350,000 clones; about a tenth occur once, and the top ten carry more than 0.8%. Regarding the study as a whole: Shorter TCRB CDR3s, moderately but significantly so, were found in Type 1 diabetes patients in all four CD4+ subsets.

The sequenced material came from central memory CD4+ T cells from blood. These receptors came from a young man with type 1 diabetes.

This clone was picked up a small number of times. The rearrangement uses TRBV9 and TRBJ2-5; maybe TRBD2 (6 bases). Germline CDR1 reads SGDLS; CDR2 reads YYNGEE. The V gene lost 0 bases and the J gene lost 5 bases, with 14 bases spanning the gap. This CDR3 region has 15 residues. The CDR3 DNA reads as TGTGCCAGCAGCGTAGACATTAGCGGATGGGAGACCCAGTACTTC. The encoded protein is CASSVDISGWETQYF.

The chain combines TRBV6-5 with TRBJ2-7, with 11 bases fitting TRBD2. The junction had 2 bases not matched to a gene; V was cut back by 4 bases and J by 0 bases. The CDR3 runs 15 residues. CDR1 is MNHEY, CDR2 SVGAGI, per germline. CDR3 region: CASSLTSGDSYEQYF. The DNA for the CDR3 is TGTGCCAGCAGTTTGACTAGCGGGGACTCCTACGAGCAGTACTTC.

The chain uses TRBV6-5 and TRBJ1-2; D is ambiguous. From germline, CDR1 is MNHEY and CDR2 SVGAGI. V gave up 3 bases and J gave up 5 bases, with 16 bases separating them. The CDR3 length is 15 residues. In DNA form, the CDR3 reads TGTGCCAGCAGTTATATCCAGAACTTGGGGTATGGCTACACCTTC. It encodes CASSYIQNLGYGYTF.

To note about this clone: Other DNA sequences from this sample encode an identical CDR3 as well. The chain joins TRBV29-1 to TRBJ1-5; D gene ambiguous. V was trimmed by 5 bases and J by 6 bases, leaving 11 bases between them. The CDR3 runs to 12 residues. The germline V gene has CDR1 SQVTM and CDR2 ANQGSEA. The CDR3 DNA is TGCAGCGTTTTGGGAGTCGGTCAGCCCCAGCATTTT. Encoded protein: CSVLGVGQPQHF.

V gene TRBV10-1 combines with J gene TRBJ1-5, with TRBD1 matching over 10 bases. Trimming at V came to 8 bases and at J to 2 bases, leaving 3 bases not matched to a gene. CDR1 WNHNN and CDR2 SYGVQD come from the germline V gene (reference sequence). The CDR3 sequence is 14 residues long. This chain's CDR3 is CASLGTGGNQPQHF. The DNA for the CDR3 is TGCGCCAGCCTCGGGACAGGGGGCAATCAGCCCCAGCATTTT.

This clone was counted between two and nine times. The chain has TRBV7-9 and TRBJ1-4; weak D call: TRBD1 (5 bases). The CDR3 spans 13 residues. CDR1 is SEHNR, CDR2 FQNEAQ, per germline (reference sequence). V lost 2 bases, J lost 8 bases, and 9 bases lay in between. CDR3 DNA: TGTGCCAGCAGCTTACGACAGTTCGAAAAACTGTTTTTT. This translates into CASSLRQFEKLFF. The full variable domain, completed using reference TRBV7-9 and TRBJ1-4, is DTGVSQNPRHKITKRGQNVTFRCDPISEHNRLYWYRQTLGQGPEFLTYFQNEAQLEKSRLLSDRFSAERPKGSFSTLEIQRTEQGDSAMYLCASSLRQFEKLFFGSGTQLSVL.